The 16 T cell receptor beta chains in this list originate from one sample, sequenced in a study of T-cell memory formation after mild COVID-19. TCRdb re-called the 5' RACE reads through MiXCR, storing one row per CDR3 protein. The profile shows about 400,000 distinct CDR3 sequences, about a quarter of them singletons. Specimen: PBMCs or a T cell subset sorted from them (not recorded which). These receptors all come from an adult woman who had mild COVID-19 (a few samples of this study predate the infection). Cell type and time point are not known.

This clonotype was observed a handful of times. The chain links TRBV5-1 to TRBJ2-5, with 10 bases matching TRBD2. The germline CDR1 and CDR2 sequences are SGHRS and YFSETQ. The CDR3 runs to 14 residues. The ends lost 7 bases at V and 9 bases at J; junction bases unmatched: 12. The CDR3 nucleotides are TGCGCCAGCGCACCTAGCGGGGGCCTCGAGGCCCAGTACTTC. Protein: CASAPSGGLEAQYF.

The chain uses TRBV7-3 and TRBJ2-5, with 9 positions matching TRBD1. Germline V gene sequence: CDR1 SGHTA, CDR2 FQGTGA. The CDR3 has 14 amino acids. V gave up 5 bases and J gave up 4 bases; unmatched junction bases: 5. The CDR3 reads CASSGGTGSETQYF. DNA for the CDR3: TGTGCCAGCAGCGGGGGGACAGGGTCAGAGACCCAGTACTTC.

There are a few counts of this clonotype. The V call is TRBV4-3, the J call TRBJ2-7; the match to TRBD2 covers 7 bases. CDR3 length equals 15 residues. CDR1 is LGHNA and CDR2 is YSLEER in the germline V gene. Losses at the gene ends were 0 bases for V and 4 bases for J; bases not matched to a gene: 6. The CDR3 spells CASSQDLADFYEQYF. Written as DNA, the CDR3 is TGCGCCAGCAGCCAAGATCTAGCGGACTTTTACGAGCAGTACTTC.

This rearrangement joins TRBV7-9 to TRBJ2-4, with D unresolved. CDR3 length: 14 amino acids. Per germline, CDR1 SEHNR and CDR2 FQNEAQ (reference sequence). Trimming removed 2 bases from V and 8 bases from J, with 13 bases in between. CDR3 bases: TGTGCCAGCAGCTTATTGTCTTTCAGCGACATTCAGTACTTC. This encodes CASSLLSFSDIQYF.

The chain joins TRBV18 to TRBJ1-4; no clear D. Per the germline V gene, CDR1 is KGHSH and CDR2 is LQKENI. V was trimmed by 5 bases and J by 0 bases, leaving 7 bases between them. This CDR3 region has 14 residues. For the CDR3, the DNA is TGTGCCAGCTCAGCCACGGCAACTAATGAAAAACTGTTTTTT. It encodes CASSATATNEKLFF.

This clonotype was detected a few times. V is TRBV5-1 and J is TRBJ2-5; D uncertain. This CDR3 contains 11 residues. The germline V and J ends were trimmed by 6 bases and 4 bases, with 7 bases remaining between them. The V gene's germline CDR1 is SGHRS and CDR2 YFSETQ. Here the CDR3 reads CASNVGETQYF. CDR3 DNA sequence: TGCGCCAGCAACGTCGGAGAGACCCAGTACTTC.

This clonotype was seen a handful of times. The chain links TRBV7-6 to TRBJ2-3; TRBD2 is a possible D gene (5 bases). The CDR3 is made up of 14 amino acids. Trimming cost V 5 bases and J 3 bases, with 12 bases left between them. The V gene's germline CDR1 is SGHVS and CDR2 FNYEAQ. DNA of the CDR3: TGTGCCAGCAGCCCCGCGACGGGAACAGATACGCAGTATTTT. Translation gives CASSPATGTDTQYF.

This clonotype was detected only once. The chain carries TRBV12-3 or TRBV12-4 and TRBJ1-2; D is ambiguous. V shed 0 bases and J shed 3 bases, with 8 bases lying between them. The CDR3 runs 14 residues. The CDR3 loop reads CASSLALGHYGYTF. As DNA, the CDR3 is TGTGCCAGCAGTTTAGCGCTCGGTCACTATGGCTACACCTTC.

J is TRBJ2-6 and V is TRBV12-3 or TRBV12-4; TRBD1 agrees at 7 bases. Trimming at V came to 4 bases and at J to 0 bases, leaving 15 bases not matched to a gene. The CDR3 has 20 residues. CDR3 nucleotide sequence: TGTGCCAGCAGTTCACGGTTCGGGACAGAAAAAAACTCTGGGGCCAACGTCCTGACTTTC. Protein sequence: CASSSRFGTEKNSGANVLTF.

The genes are TRBV30 and TRBJ2-5; D is uncertain. The CDR3 runs to 12 residues. Trimming cost V 0 bases and J 6 bases, with 8 bases left between them. The germline gives CDR1 GTSNPN, CDR2 SVGIG (reference sequence). CDR3 sequence: CAWSVTGKTQYF. In DNA, the CDR3 is TGTGCCTGGAGTGTAACTGGGAAGACCCAGTACTTC.

The chain carries TRBV9 and TRBJ1-5; D gene unclear. CDR1 is SGDLS and CDR2 is YYNGEE in the germline V gene. V was trimmed by 0 bases and J by 1 base, leaving 5 bases between them. The CDR3 has 14 residues. The CDR3 sequence is CASSVGESNQPQHF. CDR3 DNA: TGTGCCAGCAGCGTAGGAGAAAGCAATCAGCCCCAGCATTTT.

The rearrangement uses TRBV18 and TRBJ1-1; D remains unclear. Trimming shortened V by 6 bases and J by 3 bases, and 14 bases separated the two germline ends. The CDR3 runs to 14 residues. CDR1 and CDR2 (germline): KGHSH, LQKENI. In nucleotides, the CDR3 is TGTGCCAGCTCGTCAAGAAACGGATACACTGAAGCTTTCTTT. As protein: CASSSRNGYTEAFF.

This clonotype was picked up a small number of times. This chain links TRBV24-1 with TRBJ2-1; D call uncertain. The CDR3 runs to 13 residues. Trimming removed 0 bases at V and 5 bases at J, with 4 bases between. Germline loops: CDR1 KGHDR, CDR2 SFDVKD. DNA of the CDR3: TGTGCCACCAGTGATTTGCTAAACAATGAGCAGTTCTTC. This gives the protein CATSDLLNNEQFF.

This clonotype was picked up a small number of times. The chain carries TRBV27 and TRBJ1-5, with TRBD1 identical over 8 bases. Germline V gene lookup returns CDR1 MNHEY and CDR2 SMNVEV (reference sequence). After removal of 9 bases from V and 2 bases from J, the junction contained 9 bases not matched to a gene. The CDR3 sequence is 15 residues long. CDR3 sequence reads: CASSSGTGGNQPQHF. For the CDR3, the DNA is TGTGCCAGTAGCTCCGGGACAGGAGGCAATCAGCCCCAGCATTTT.

The chain joins TRBV6-6 to TRBJ2-4; no firm D call. The germline V gene encodes CDR1 MNHNY and CDR2 SVGAGI (reference sequence). The CDR3 runs to 12 residues. V was cut by 2 bases and J by 7 bases, with 6 bases left in between. DNA for the CDR3: TGTGCCAGCAGTTACGGTGTGAACATTCAGTACTTC. Its translation: CASSYGVNIQYF.

The V call is TRBV18, the J call TRBJ2-6, with a weak D call TRBD2 (6 bases). Germline V CDR1 and CDR2: KGHSH, LQKENI. V lost 0 bases, J lost 3 bases, and 9 bases lay in between. This CDR3 spans 16 amino acids. CDR3 loop: CASSPPGGGGANVLTF. The DNA of the CDR3 is TGTGCCAGCTCACCACCGGGAGGAGGTGGGGCCAACGTCCTGACTTTC.